Following are 15 T cell receptor beta chains from one sample sequenced in a study of control samples from healthy donors and cancer patients. Assay used: immunoSEQ multiplex PCR; TCRdb lists only in-frame clones, some missing. This sample has 9,500 to 15,000 clones, with roughly 90% found just once. Sequenced input: formalin-fixed, paraffin-embedded tissue. These receptors originate from a male donor with melanoma.

This chain links TRBV6-6 with TRBJ1-2; TRBD1 agrees at 7 bases. Per germline, CDR1 MNHNY and CDR2 SVGAGI (reference sequence). Losses at the gene ends were 2 bases for V and 4 bases for J; bases not matched to a gene: 1. The CDR3 covers 13 residues. CDR3 bases: TGTGCCAGCAGTTACCAGGGGGGCTATGGCTACACCTTC. This gives the protein CASSYQGGYGYTF.

V gene TRBV6-2 or TRBV6-3 combines with J gene TRBJ2-5; maybe TRBD2 (6 bases). V was clipped by 6 bases and J by 4 bases, with 18 bases between them. Germline V gene data show CDR1 as MNHEY and CDR2 as SVGEGT. The CDR3 contains 15 residues. The CDR3 nucleotides are TGTGCCAGCAGCTCCGGGACTCTAACTGTAGAGACCCAGTACTTC. Translated: CASSSGTLTVETQYF.

The gene calls are TRBV2 and TRBJ1-2, with D perhaps TRBD1 (6 bases). The V gene's germline CDR1 is SNHLY and CDR2 FYNNEI. V was trimmed by 3 bases and J by 4 bases, leaving 12 bases between them. This CDR3 spans 14 amino acids. CDR3 sequence reads: CASSDSQGVYGYTF. DNA of the CDR3: TGTGCCAGCAGTGACTCACAGGGAGTCTATGGCTACACCTTC.

The rearrangement uses TRBV3-1 (or the pseudogene TRBV3-2) and TRBJ2-7; the D is unclear. Germline V gene data show CDR1 as LGHDT and CDR2 as YNNKEL (reference sequence). The CDR3 loop spans 11 amino acids. V was cut by 0 bases and J by 7 bases, with 4 bases left in between. CDR3 bases: TGTGCCAGCAGCCAAGATAGGGAGCAGTACGTC. As protein: CASSQDREQYV.

CDR3: CATSRDLSGEQFF. In nucleotides, the CDR3 is TGTGCCACCAGCAGAGATTTGTCGGGTGAGCAGTTCTTC. This chain uses TRBV15 with TRBJ2-1; D remains unclear. Germline CDR1 LNHNV, CDR2 YYDKDF (reference sequence). The CDR3 totals 13 residues. Between the trimmed V and J ends, which lost 0 bases and 9 bases, there was a span of 9 bases. The entire variable domain, with the rest obtained from reference TRBV15 and TRBJ2-1, is as follows: DAMVIQNPRYQVTQFGKPVTLSCSQTLNHNVMYWYQQKSSQAPKLLFHYYDKDFNNEADTPDNFQSRRPNTSFCFLDIRSPGLGDTAMYLCATSRDLSGEQFFGPGTRLTVL.

The chain combines TRBV27 with TRBJ2-1, with a possible D match to TRBD1 (6 bases). CDR3 length: 18 amino acids. The V gene lost 2 bases and the J gene lost 5 bases, with 22 bases spanning the gap. Looked up from germline, CDR1 is MNHEY and CDR2 is SMNVEV (reference sequence). CDR3 in amino acids: CASSLLFPGRDKNNEQFF. Here the CDR3 DNA reads TGTGCCAGCAGTTTACTATTCCCCGGCCGGGACAAGAACAATGAGCAGTTCTTC.

The genes are TRBV25-1 and TRBJ1-1, with a possible D match to TRBD1 (5 bases). V was pared by 4 bases and J by 0 bases, with 15 bases between. The CDR3 extends over 16 amino acids. The germline V gene has CDR1 MGHDK and CDR2 SYGVNS. In DNA, the CDR3 is TGTGCCAGCAGTGCGTCGACAGTTAAAATGAACACTGAAGCTTTCTTT. Translated: CASSASTVKMNTEAFF. The full variable domain, with the rest looked up from reference TRBV25-1 and TRBJ1-1, is EADIYQTPRYLVIGTGKKITLECSQTMGHDKMYWYQQDPGMELHLIHYSYGVNSTEKGDLSSESTVSRIRTEHFPLTLESARPSHTSQYLCASSASTVKMNTEAFFGQGTRLTVV.

The V and J genes are TRBV24-1 and TRBJ2-3; D is possibly TRBD1 or TRBD2 (5 bases each). CDR1 and CDR2 from the germline V gene are KGHDR and SFDVKD. Trimming cost V 7 bases and J 0 bases, with 10 bases left between them. CDR3 length: 14 residues. DNA for the CDR3: TGTGCCACCAGGGGGGACGGCAGCACAGATACGCAGTATTTT. Translating it yields CATRGDGSTDTQYF.

The J gene is TRBJ2-3, the V gene TRBV5-8; 9 nucleotides align to TRBD2. V gave up 7 bases and J gave up 0 bases; unmatched junction bases: 3. Germline loops: CDR1 SGHTS, CDR2 YDEGEE. The CDR3 has 14 amino acids. In nucleotides, the CDR3 is TGTGCCAGCGCTACTAGCGGGAGCACAGATACGCAGTATTTT. Its translation is CASATSGSTDTQYF.

The chain employs TRBV9 and TRBJ2-3; TRBD2 might be the D (5 bases). Germline CDR1 and CDR2: SGDLS and YYNGEE. Trimming stripped 2 bases from V and 3 bases from J, with 7 bases between. The CDR3 contains 13 residues. For the CDR3, the DNA is TGTGCCAGCAGCGTGAGAGGGACAGATACGCAGTATTTT. It translates to CASSVRGTDTQYF.

This sequence joins TRBV11-2 and TRBJ2-2; 14 nucleotides line up with TRBD2. This CDR3 comprises 16 residues. V shed 5 bases and J 4 bases; nucleotides not matched to a gene: 3. From germline, CDR1 is SGHAT and CDR2 FQNNGV. The CDR3 bases are TGTGCCAGCAGCCTGACTAGCGGGAGGGCCACCGGGGAGCTGTTTTTT. Its protein is CASSLTSGRATGELFF.

The chain employs TRBV15 and TRBJ1-2, with 12 bases that match TRBD1. CDR3 length: 16 residues. Looked up from germline, CDR1 is LNHNV and CDR2 is YYDKDF (reference sequence). V was pared by 2 bases and J by 2 bases, with 3 bases of the junction left unmatched. The CDR3 loop reads CATSRTGTGGNYGYTF. CDR3 bases: TGTGCCACCAGCAGAACCGGGACAGGGGGCAACTATGGCTACACCTTC.

The rearrangement uses TRBV27 and TRBJ1-6, with 8 bases matching TRBD1. From germline, CDR1 is MNHEY and CDR2 SMNVEV (reference sequence). Germline trimming cut 7 bases from V and 6 bases from J; bases unmatched to any gene: 17. The CDR3 covers 18 residues. CDR3 DNA sequence: TGTGCCAGCACCCACACGGCTGGAAGACAGGGGAGTAATTCACCCCTCCACTTT. Encoded protein: CASTHTAGRQGSNSPLHF.

J is TRBJ1-1 and V is TRBV5-1; TRBD1 matches at 9 bases. The CDR3 sequence is 17 residues long. J was trimmed by 1 base and V by 1 base; bases with no gene match: 8. The germline CDR1 and CDR2 sequences are SGHRS and YFSETQ. The CDR3 coding sequence is TGCGCCAGCAGCTTGTACGGTCTGGGACAGGGGAACACTGAAGCTTTCTTT. This translates into CASSLYGLGQGNTEAFF.

The chain is built from TRBV12-3 or TRBV12-4 and TRBJ2-2, with TRBD2 matching 8 bases. J was trimmed by 11 bases and V by 4 bases; bases with no gene match: 3. The CDR3 sequence is 12 residues long. CDR3 in DNA: TGTGCCAGCAGTTCCAGCGGGGGCGAGCTGTTTTTT. Encoded protein: CASSSSGGELFF.